This T cell receptor beta chain is from a study of immune characterization of retroperitoneal liposarcoma. This clonotype was counted between two and nine times. Germline V lookup: CDR1 MNHEY, CDR2 SMNVEV (reference sequence). The CDR3 consists of 12 residues. The V gene lost 7 bases and the J gene lost 4 bases, with 10 bases spanning the gap. TCRdb ran MiXCR on the PCR reads and lists one entry per CDR3 protein. There are under 9,000 distinct CDR3 sequences in the sample; around 30% occur only once, and 35% to 45% lies in the top ten. V and J are TRBV27 and TRBJ1-1; D might be TRBD1 (5 bases). Sequenced: blood. The sequence derives from a male donor with retroperitoneal liposarcoma. The chain's CDR3 is CASIGEGTEAFF. CDR3 bases: TGTGCCAGCATAGGGGAAGGCACTGAAGCTTTCTTT.